This TCR beta chain was found in a study of T cell responses to AZD1222 COVID-19 vaccine. General study findings and limits: Nearly half of the spike-specific TCRs reportedly recognize variant regions that carry no mutations. Clonal diversity may have been underestimated in mostly white British donors.

TCRdb's table, derived via immunoSEQ multiplex PCR, lists solely in-frame clones and lacks some. The sample carries about 120,000 clones, less than 95% recorded once. Comment on this clone: As yet, its antigen is unknown.

The input for sequencing was peripheral blood, taken on day 0 of AZD1222 vaccination. The sequence was obtained from an adult in good health.

The CDR3 sequence: CASRGGASPLHF. CDR3 bases: TGTGCCAGCAGAGGTGGAGCTTCACCCCTCCACTTT. V usage is TRBV2 and J usage is TRBJ1-6; D call uncertain. V shed 6 bases and J shed 9 bases, with 9 bases lying between them. Germline V lookup: CDR1 SNHLY, CDR2 FYNNEI. CDR3 length: 12 amino acids.